This T cell receptor beta chain was sequenced during a study of post-analysis software for immune sequencing data. Study in general: The cohort encompassed relapsing-remitting, secondary progressive and progressive-relapsing multiple sclerosis disease courses.

Study-wide findings and caveats: There was significantly lower normalized Chao1 diversity in multiple sclerosis patients than in controls.

As regards this clonotype: Its antigen is unknown.

cDNA libraries for TCR beta contained unique molecular identifiers. Yield was some 500,000 cDNA molecules from 1 to 10 million T cells. TCRdb passed the PCR reads through MiXCR, listing each CDR3 protein once. Among hundreds of thousands of distinct CDR3 sequences listed, roughly 27% were seen once. This clonotype originated in a girl under 18 with multiple sclerosis. The sequenced material came from blood.

CDR3 coding DNA: TGTGCCAGCAGCCCCCGATGGGCAACTGGACAGGGAGAGCAGTACTTC. Its translation is CASSPRWATGQGEQYF. The chain couples TRBV3-1 to TRBJ2-7, with 8 bases that match TRBD1. CDR1 is LGHDT, CDR2 YNNKEL, per germline (reference sequence). V lost 4 bases, J lost 7 bases, and 15 bases stayed unmatched. The CDR3 length is 16 residues.